The subject of this entry is one T cell receptor beta chain. In the source study's methods: Researchers report that nucleated cell counts were estimated from reference gene primer amplification. Only in-frame clones appear in the TCRdb table, and some are missing; sequencing was by immunoSEQ multiplex PCR. V and J calls and clone size follow that table, whereas D and trimming were derived from the DNA. The repertoire holds tens of thousands of clones, with approximately 79% as singletons. V was shortened by 5 bases and J by 0 bases, with 11 bases between the two germline ends. In germline, CDR1 is SGHTA, CDR2 FQGNSA. This CDR3 contains 15 residues. This record comes from a study of blood T cell repertoires in COVID-19. In the study overall: COVID-19 samples from acute and convalescent phases originated in the United States, Italy and Spain. PBMCs, B-cell-depleted T cells, or T cells provided the cDNA or gDNA that made up the material.

This TCR was sampled from a woman aged 80 or older with active or convalescent COVID-19. Material: peripheral blood. The J gene is TRBJ1-3, the V gene TRBV7-2; D not certain. The CDR3 DNA is TGTGCCAGCAGCACCTCAGCGACCTCTGGAAACACCATATATTTT. It encodes CASSTSATSGNTIYF. The full variable domain, its missing parts supplied by reference TRBV7-2 and TRBJ1-3, is GAGVSQSPSNKVTEKGKDVELRCDPISGHTALYWYRQSLGQGLEFLIYFQGNSAPDKSGLPSDRFSAERTGGSVSTLTIQRTQQEDSAVYLCASSTSATSGNTIYFGEGSWLTVV.